This T cell receptor beta chain was retrieved from a study of shared clonotypes between healthy human individuals. Study in general: There were three CD4 naive, three CD4 memory, two CD8 naive and one CD8 memory plates per donor.

For every subset, genomic DNA was evenly distributed across several immunoSEQ plates. Per the authors' pipeline: ImmunoSEQ gave junction-only sequences without quality scores, so filtering differed. Here immunoSEQ multiplex PCR was the method, and the copy in TCRdb shows in-frame clones only, minus some. V and J calls and clone size come straight from that table; D and trimming were deduced from the DNA. The sample lists 2,100,000 or so clones, around 95% occurring once. Study-wide findings and caveats: Among donors, clonotype sharing was expected to be affected by sequencing depth.

With regard to this clone: Its antigen is unknown.

This receptor was identified in a man aged 18 to 29 in good health. What was sequenced was naive CD4+ T cells sorted from blood. Subset indicated: CD45RA+ positively selected.

The CDR3 DNA follows: TGCAGCGTAACAACAGGGGGCGGGTATGGCTACACCTTC. It yields the protein CSVTTGGGYGYTF. The chain has TRBV29-1 and TRBJ1-2, with 9 bases that match TRBD1. The germline V gene has CDR1 SQVTM and CDR2 ANQGSEA. The CDR3 is made up of 13 amino acids. The ends lost 6 bases at V and 5 bases at J; junction bases unmatched: 7.